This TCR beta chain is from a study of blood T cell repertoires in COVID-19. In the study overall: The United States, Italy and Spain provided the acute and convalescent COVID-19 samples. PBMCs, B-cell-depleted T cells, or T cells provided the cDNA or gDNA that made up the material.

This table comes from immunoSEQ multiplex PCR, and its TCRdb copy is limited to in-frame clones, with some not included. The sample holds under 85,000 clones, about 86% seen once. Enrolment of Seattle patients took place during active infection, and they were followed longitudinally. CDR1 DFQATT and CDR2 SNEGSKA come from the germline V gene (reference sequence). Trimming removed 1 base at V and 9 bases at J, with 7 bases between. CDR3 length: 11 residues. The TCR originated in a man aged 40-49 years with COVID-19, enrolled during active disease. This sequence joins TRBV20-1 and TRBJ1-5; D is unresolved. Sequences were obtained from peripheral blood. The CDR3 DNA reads TGCAGTGCTAGAGGCATCGGGCCCCAGCATTTT. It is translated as CSARGIGPQHF.